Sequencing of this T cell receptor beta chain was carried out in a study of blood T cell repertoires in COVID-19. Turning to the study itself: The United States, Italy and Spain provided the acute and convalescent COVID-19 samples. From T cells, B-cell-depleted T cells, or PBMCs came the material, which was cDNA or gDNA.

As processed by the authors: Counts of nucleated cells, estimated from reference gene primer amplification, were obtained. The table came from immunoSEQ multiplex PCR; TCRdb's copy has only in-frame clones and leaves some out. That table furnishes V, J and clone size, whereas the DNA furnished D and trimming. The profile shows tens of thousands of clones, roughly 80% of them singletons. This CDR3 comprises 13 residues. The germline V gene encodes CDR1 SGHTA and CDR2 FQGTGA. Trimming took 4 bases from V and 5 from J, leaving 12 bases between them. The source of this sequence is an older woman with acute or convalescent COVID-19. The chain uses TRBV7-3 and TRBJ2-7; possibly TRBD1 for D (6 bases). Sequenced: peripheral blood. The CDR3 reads CASSSRPGDEQYF. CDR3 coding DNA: TGTGCCAGCAGCTCACGGCCAGGGGACGAGCAGTACTTC.